The 10 T cell receptor beta chains in this list originate from one sample, sequenced in a study of blood T cell repertoires in COVID-19. Profiled with immunoSEQ multiplex PCR; TCRdb holds only in-frame clones, not every one. The sample shows some 400,000 clones, about 88% of them seen only once. Sequences were obtained from peripheral blood. The receptors shown here come from a human donor in a cohort sampled during active COVID-19.

This clone was recorded only once. The V and J genes are TRBV11-2 and TRBJ2-7; 8 bases align to TRBD2. This CDR3 has 17 residues. Germline V lookup: CDR1 SGHAT, CDR2 FQNNGV. The J segment lost 2 bases and the V segment lost 5 bases, leaving 14 bases of the junction unmatched. CDR3 nucleotide sequence: TGTGCCAGCAGCAACCGGCGACTGGCGGGAGGCCCCTACGAGCAGTACTTC. Translating gives CASSNRRLAGGPYEQYF.

CDR3 DNA: TGTGCCAGCAGCCAAGTAGGGACAGATCAAGAGACCCAGTACTTC. Translation: CASSQVGTDQETQYF. The chain links TRBV4-2 to TRBJ2-5; 7 nucleotides match TRBD1. The CDR3 loop spans 15 amino acids. The V segment lost 1 base and the J segment 2 bases; nucleotides outside the gene matches: 4. CDR1 and CDR2 from the germline V gene are LGHNA and YNFKEQ.

The chain combines TRBV7-8 with TRBJ1-3; D ambiguous. Germline lookup yields CDR1 SGHVS and CDR2 FQNEAQ. The germline V and J ends were trimmed by 5 bases and 4 bases, with 12 bases remaining between them. CDR3 size: 14 residues. CDR3 coding DNA: TGTGCCAGCAGCCAAGACATCGTCGGAAACACCATATATTTT. Translating gives CASSQDIVGNTIYF.

This chain connects TRBV5-6 to TRBJ2-1; 10 bases are a match to TRBD2. The length of the CDR3 is 16 residues. The V gene end was trimmed by 6 bases and the J gene end by 10 bases; junction bases not matched to a gene: 16. CDR1 is SGHDT and CDR2 is YYEEEE in the germline V gene. The CDR3 region is CASTRLGTAGGREQFF. The CDR3, as DNA: TGTGCCAGCACCCGACTTGGAACAGCGGGAGGGCGGGAGCAGTTCTTC.

This chain links TRBV27 with TRBJ2-7; 8 positions agree with TRBD2. CDR1 is MNHEY and CDR2 is SMNVEV in the germline V gene (reference sequence). V shed 6 bases and J 4 bases; nucleotides not matched to a gene: 8. CDR3 length: 14 amino acids. The CDR3 here is CASSIAGKWYEQYF. In nucleotides, the CDR3 is TGTGCCAGCAGCATAGCGGGAAAGTGGTACGAGCAGTACTTC.

This clone was observed a single time. The V gene is TRBV10-1, the J gene TRBJ1-4; the D is unclear. Germline V gives CDR1 WNHNN, CDR2 SYGVQD (reference sequence). This CDR3 spans 16 amino acids. V lost 6 bases to trimming and J lost 4 bases, with 18 bases between them. The CDR3 coding sequence is TGCGCCAGCAGCGACCCCGAGCGGGCTGGTAATGAAAAACTGTTTTTT. Encoded protein: CASSDPERAGNEKLFF.

The chain carries TRBV21-1 and TRBJ1-4; the tabulated D call, TRBD1, remains unverified against the DNA. TRBV21-1 is termed a pseudogene. This CDR3 region has 14 residues. CDR3 in DNA: TGTGCCAGCAGCAAAGAACAGGGGGATGAAAAACTGTTTTTT. Its protein is CASSKEQGDEKLFF.

This clone has a handful of counts. V gene TRBV30 combines with J gene TRBJ2-6; no reliable D call. The CDR3 runs to 13 residues. Trimming left V 8 bases short and J 0 bases short, with 8 bases between. The germline gives CDR1 GTSNPN, CDR2 SVGIG (reference sequence). CDR3 loop: CARTSSGANVLTF. Written as DNA, the CDR3 is TGTGCCCGAACAAGCTCTGGGGCCAACGTCCTGACTTTC.

This chain joins TRBV5-4 and TRBJ2-3; 11 bases map to TRBD2. The junction had 0 bases not matched to a gene; V was cut back by 0 bases and J by 0 bases. The CDR3 extends over 16 amino acids. CDR1 is SGHNT, CDR2 YYREEE, per germline (reference sequence). CDR3 region: CASSLASGGSTDTQYF. The DNA for the CDR3 is TGTGCCAGCAGCTTGGCTAGCGGGGGGAGCACAGATACGCAGTATTTT. Supplemented by reference TRBV5-4 and TRBJ2-3, the full variable domain reads ETGVTQSPTHLIKTRGQQVTLRCSSQSGHNTVSWYQQALGQGPQFIFQYYREEENGRGNFPPRFSGLQFPNYSSELNVNALELDDSALYLCASSLASGGSTDTQYFGPGTRLTVL.

This chain joins TRBV27 and TRBJ2-1, with 8 bases fitting TRBD1. The CDR3 is 17 residues long. V lost 2 bases to trimming and J lost 2 bases; unmatched junction nucleotides: 8. Germline CDR1 is MNHEY and CDR2 is SMNVEV (reference sequence). The CDR3 protein is CASSLTWTGLTYNEQFF. Here the CDR3 DNA reads TGTGCCAGCAGTTTAACCTGGACAGGGTTGACCTACAATGAGCAGTTCTTC.